Listed below are T cell receptor beta chains from one sample, sequenced in a study of beta chain features in type 1 diabetes. Clones were sequenced by immunoSEQ multiplex PCR, and TCRdb holds only the in-frame ones, with some missing. The sample holds roughly 280,000 clones; about 24% are singletons and the top ten take about 0.012%. Input material: naive CD4+ T cells from blood. These TCRs come from a woman aged 25-40 years with type 1 diabetes. The CDR3 runs from the conserved cysteine through the conserved F or W.

J gene	CDR3 length	V gene	CDR3 protein
TRBJ1-1	14	TRBV29-1	CSVTSDRARTEAFF
TRBJ2-1	11	TRBV25-1	CASGGINEQFF
TRBJ2-1	14	TRBV30	CAWSGGSSYNEQFF
TRBJ2-1	14	TRBV5-1	CASSSPRPTDEQFF
TRBJ2-7	15	TRBV9	CASSAGTSGTYEQYF
TRBJ2-1	15	TRBV6-5	CASSYGGLMENEQFF
TRBJ1-2	9	TRBV20-1	CSAMQGYTF
TRBJ2-5	14	TRBV10-3	CAISGTEGQETQYF
TRBJ2-2	18	TRBV11-1	CASSLDPRDRANTGELFF
TRBJ1-2	13	TRBV7-6	CASSYRQDYGYTF
TRBJ2-5	15	TRBV7-9	CASSFLGTGEETQYF
TRBJ1-1	11	TRBV28	CASQGGLGAFF
TRBJ2-3	18	TRBV29-1	CSVEGTSGRHVDTDTQYF